The present TCR beta chain was sequenced within a study of cytomegalovirus exposure and HLA in healthy donors. As for the study in general: A preliminary data release comprised around 85 million unique TCRs obtained from HLA-typed donors.

The primer mix had 60 Vbeta and 13 Jbeta primers. Generated by immunoSEQ multiplex PCR, the TCRdb table keeps only in-frame clones and is missing some. The table lists approximately 140,000 clones, around 77% of them singletons. Germline-derived CDR1 and CDR2 are ENHRY and SYGVKD. Trimming removed 3 bases at V and 2 bases at J, with 10 bases between. This CDR3 comprises 14 residues. The chain is built from TRBV10-3 and TRBJ2-5; D is possibly TRBD1 (5 bases). The receptor's source is a woman in her fifties or sixties in good health and CMV-seronegative. The sample comprised PBMCs. CDR3 loop: CAISEQDTQETQYF. CDR3 bases: TGTGCCATCAGTGAACAGGACACTCAAGAGACCCAGTACTTC.